These 5 T cell receptor beta chains were sequenced from one sample in a study of blood T cell repertoires in COVID-19 (dated by TCRdb to 2018 to 2021). Preparation of the library involved the immunoSEQ multiplex PCR assay. As stored in TCRdb, this immuneACCESS dataset retains in-frame rearrangements with V and J assigned. A fraction of the clones does not appear; measured against another copy, unresolved V genes explain less than half of the discrepancy, and the remainder lacks a known reason. Across this sample there are around 170,000 clones, with roughly 85% seen only once. Around 9% of the sample is taken by the ten largest. The sequenced sample was peripheral blood. The receptors were sampled from a man in his forties or fifties with active or convalescent COVID-19.

This clone was seen only a few times. The rearrangement uses TRBV5-4 and TRBJ2-1, with D maybe TRBD2 (5 bases). The CDR3 consists of 13 residues. Deletions cut 4 bases from V and 5 bases from J, with 10 bases between. CDR1 and CDR2 from the germline V gene are SGHNT and YYREEE (reference sequence). CDR3 region: CASSITSDNEQFF. DNA for the CDR3: TGTGCCAGCAGCATTACTAGTGACAATGAGCAGTTCTTC.

The rearrangement uses TRBV7-3 and TRBJ1-5; D is possibly TRBD1 (6 bases). Germline lookup yields CDR1 SGHTA and CDR2 FQGTGA. Trimming shortened V by 0 bases and J by 9 bases, and 12 bases separated the two germline ends. CDR3 length: 14 amino acids. The CDR3 loop is CASSLTATGMPQHF. DNA of the CDR3: TGTGCCAGCAGCTTAACGGCCACAGGGATGCCCCAGCATTTT.

The CDR3 nucleotides read TGTGCCAGCAGTTTTGCGGGCGGGGGGGGCTACGAGCAGTACTTC. The encoded protein is CASSFAGGGGYEQYF. V is TRBV27 and J is TRBJ2-7; TRBD2 aligns across 9 bases. Germline V gives CDR1 MNHEY, CDR2 SMNVEV (reference sequence). CDR3 length: 15 residues. With V trimmed by 3 bases and J by 3 bases, 6 bases remained unmatched.

The chain links TRBV19 to TRBJ1-2, with 7 bases aligning to TRBD1. Trimming removed 5 bases from V and 4 bases from J; junction bases left unmatched: 10. Germline V CDR1 and CDR2: LNHDA, SQIVND (reference sequence). The CDR3 has 15 residues. CDR3 protein: CASSQRGQDVYGYTF. In DNA form, the CDR3 reads TGTGCCAGTAGTCAGAGAGGACAGGACGTCTATGGCTACACCTTC.

The chain combines TRBV16 with TRBJ1-4; D is perhaps TRBD1 (5 bases). CDR3 length: 15 residues. V lost 1 base and J 8 bases, leaving 14 bases between the germline ends. Looked up from germline, CDR1 is KGHSY and CDR2 is FQNENV. CDR3 DNA sequence: TGTGCCAGCAGCCAATTGGTGACAGCTGGGGAAAAACTGTTTTTT. It encodes CASSQLVTAGEKLFF.